This T cell receptor (beta chain) was recorded in a study of T cell repertoires in ileal Crohn's disease (dated by TCRdb to about 2019). About the investigation overall: The median duration of disease was roughly 8.2 years, and at the time of surgery around 36% of patients were active smokers. A total of about 170 mucosal samples from about 50 patients were sequenced, with samples obtained at several locations on the surgical specimen and at postoperative endoscopy. The study was conducted in parallel with a multicentre cohort built to find predictors of early endoscopic recurrence after ileocolonic resection. Postoperative therapy was given to about half of the patients, with thiopurines administered to 11 patients and anti-TNF agents administered to fewer than 20 patients. The TCR repertoire was analysed in about 60 patients with Crohn's disease drawn from a prospective multicentre cohort. A Rutgeerts score higher than i0 was the definition used for endoscopic postoperative recurrence. Every patient underwent surgery because of a complication, which was stricturing disease in 61% of cases and penetrating disease in about 39%. Broad study findings and their caveats: Endoscopic recurrence was found to be associated with higher high-frequency clone percentages at surgery, and recurrence was observed in all patients with clonality above 26.8% (18/57). Compared with CD4 T cells, sorted CD8 T cells contained more high-frequency clones, which suggests that the mucosal expansions were mostly CD8. A significantly higher proportion of clonal expansions was observed in active smokers at surgery than in non-smokers (about 25% vs 20%, p=0.02). Mucosal CD4 and CD8 T cells were sorted and sequenced only in a subgroup of patients, the size of which was not stated.

Points on this clone: The antigen it recognizes is unknown. No base quality information exists; no much larger clone differs at one position.

Adults with ileal or ileocolonic Crohn's disease for whom ileocolonic resection was indicated were considered eligible. Before DNA extraction, whole ileal mucosal biopsies were kept frozen at -80 degrees C. Genomic DNA was extracted from frozen whole biopsies using a TRizol-based method and was quantified with a NanoDrop 2000 spectrophotometer. For commercial TCRB immunosequencing, 450 to 550 nanograms of biopsy DNA were submitted for each sample. CDR3 regions were amplified from genomic DNA by Adaptive Biotechnology using a two-step, amplification bias-controlled multiplex PCR. Primers covering every V and J gene segment were used in the first PCR, while barcodes and Illumina adapters were added in the second PCR. CDR3 libraries were sequenced on an Illumina instrument. The original methods were these. Analysis combined the vendor-provided pipelines with custom analysis of raw data in R/Bioconductor under R version 3.3.0. Clonality, ranging from 0 to 1, was calculated as the inverse of the normalised Shannon entropy of all productive clones. High-frequency clones were defined as the repertoire share of the top 100 clones, retaining only clones passing a 95% confidence test. Overlap between samples was measured with the Morisita-Horn index, while repertoire diversity was measured with the Simpson index. TCRdb holds this immuneACCESS table with in-frame rearrangements only. Some clones are missing; in checked studies, unresolved V genes explain under half, and the rest has no known cause. V and J calls and clone size are copied from that table; D and trimming were computed from the DNA. The sample table records 30,000 to 35,000 clones; about four fifths of these occur just once. Of the sample, around 19% is held by the ten largest clones.

The junction shows trimming of 3 bases on V and 3 bases on J, and the gene matches do not reach 7 bases of it. Via the germline V gene, CDR1 is ENHRY and CDR2 SYGVKD. The CDR3 numbers 15 residues from cysteine through phenylalanine. Solely the CDR3 DNA is kept, with 45 bases framed from the first base. This TCR was sampled from an adult with Crohn's disease. The chain couples TRBV10-3 to TRBJ2-7; a stretch of 8 junction bases matches TRBD2. The sequenced sample was ileal tissue. The nucleotides are TGTGCCATCAGTGACCCGACTAGCGTATTCTACGAGCAGTACTTC. It encodes CAISDPTSVFYEQYF.